This entry concerns a single TCR beta chain. No antigen is known for it. The record originates from a study of cytomegalovirus exposure and HLA in healthy donors. The study, taken as a whole, reports: Looking again later, the authors saw that most CMV-associated TCR beta chains seemed HLA-restricted.

The PCR was carried out with 60 Vbeta primers and 13 Jbeta primers. Clones were read by immunoSEQ multiplex PCR, and TCRdb kept only the in-frame ones, dropping some. The sample holds around 140,000 clones; around four fifths are singletons and the top ten take 1.4% to 1.5%. The sequenced sample was PBMCs. The clonotype comes from a man aged 30 to 39 in good health and CMV-seropositive.

CDR3: CASSLEGTGNNYEQYF. The CDR3 bases are TGTGCCAGCAGCTTAGAAGGGACAGGGAATAACTACGAGCAGTACTTC. This chain connects TRBV7-9 to TRBJ2-7; 9 nucleotides match TRBD1. This CDR3 spans 16 amino acids. The V segment lost 1 base and the J segment 3 bases; nucleotides outside the gene matches: 7. The germline V gene has CDR1 SEHNR and CDR2 FQNEAQ (reference sequence). The full variable domain, in which reference TRBV7-9 and TRBJ2-7 provide the parts outside the CDR3, is DTGVSQNPRHKITKRGQNVTFRCDPISEHNRLYWYRQTLGQGPEFLTYFQNEAQLEKSRLLSDRFSAERPKGSFSTLEIQRTEQGDSAMYLCASSLEGTGNNYEQYFGPGTRLTVT.